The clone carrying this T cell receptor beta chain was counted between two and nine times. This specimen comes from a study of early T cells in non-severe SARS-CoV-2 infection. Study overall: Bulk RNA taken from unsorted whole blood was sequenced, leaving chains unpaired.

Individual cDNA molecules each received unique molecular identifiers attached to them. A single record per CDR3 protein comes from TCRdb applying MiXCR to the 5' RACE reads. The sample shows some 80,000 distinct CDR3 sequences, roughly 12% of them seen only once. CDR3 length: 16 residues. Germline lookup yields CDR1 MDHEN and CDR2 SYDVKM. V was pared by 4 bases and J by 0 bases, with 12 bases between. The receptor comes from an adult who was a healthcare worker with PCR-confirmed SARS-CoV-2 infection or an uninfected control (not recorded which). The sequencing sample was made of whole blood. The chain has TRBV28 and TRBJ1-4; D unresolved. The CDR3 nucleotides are TGTGCCAGCAGTTCGCTGAACAGTGCAACTAATGAAAAACTGTTTTTT. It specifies CASSSLNSATNEKLFF.